What follows are 13 T cell receptor beta chains derived from one specimen sequenced in a study of long-term antiretroviral therapy in people with HIV. With survey level as its setting, the immunoSEQ assay was v3.0. TCRdb's table, derived via immunoSEQ multiplex PCR, lists solely in-frame clones and lacks some. There are approximately 21,000 clones in the sample; around 79% occur only once, and around 5.1% lies in the top ten. The sequencing used unsorted PBMCs, collected 0.3 years after starting antiretroviral therapy. All receptors come from a man in his fifties or sixties with HIV.

The chain uses TRBV12-5 and TRBJ2-5, with D perhaps being TRBD1 or TRBD2 (5 bases each). Between the trimmed V and J ends, which lost 4 bases and 3 bases, there was a span of 18 bases. The CDR3 is 16 residues long. Germline loops: CDR1 LGHNT, CDR2 FRNRAP. The CDR3 loop reads CASGSLPRGREETQYF. CDR3 sequence (DNA): TGTGCTAGTGGTTCACTACCACGGGGCAGAGAAGAGACCCAGTACTTC.

The genes are TRBV28 and TRBJ2-1; TRBD2 aligns across 10 bases. Trimming at V came to 6 bases and at J to 4 bases, leaving 6 bases not matched to a gene. Germline V gene lookup returns CDR1 MDHEN and CDR2 SYDVKM. The length of the CDR3 is 15 residues. The CDR3 DNA follows: TGTGCCAGCAGCTCCGGGACTAGCGTATACAATGAGCAGTTCTTC. It encodes CASSSGTSVYNEQFF.

This chain joins TRBV7-9 and TRBJ1-1; no clear D. The CDR3 sequence is 11 residues long. Trimming cost V 6 bases and J 6 bases, with 8 bases left between them. In germline, CDR1 is SEHNR, CDR2 FQNEAQ (reference sequence). CDR3 loop: CASSGGAEAFF. In DNA form, the CDR3 reads TGTGCCAGCAGTGGTGGGGCTGAAGCTTTCTTT.

V gene TRBV7-9 combines with J gene TRBJ1-1; 8 bases agree with TRBD1. V shed 1 base, J shed 3 bases, and the junction held 7 bases outside the gene matches. There are 16 residues in the CDR3. In germline, CDR1 is SEHNR, CDR2 FQNEAQ (reference sequence). CDR3 sequence: CASSLGGQGADTEAFF. CDR3 sequence (DNA): TGTGCCAGCAGCTTAGGGGGTCAGGGGGCTGACACTGAAGCTTTCTTT.

This chain joins TRBV19 and TRBJ2-5, with D possibly being TRBD1 (6 bases). This CDR3 is built from 14 residues. Germline loops: CDR1 LNHDA, CDR2 SQIVND (reference sequence). V shed 8 bases and J shed 3 bases, with 16 bases lying between them. The CDR3 here is CASSTIQGKETQYF. CDR3 nucleotide sequence: TGTGCCAGTTCAACTATCCAGGGGAAAGAGACCCAGTACTTC.

The rearrangement links TRBV30 to TRBJ1-2; D possibly corresponds to TRBD1 (5 bases). The CDR3 runs 14 residues. Trimming left V 1 base short and J 4 bases short, with 13 bases between. Germline loops: CDR1 GTSNPN, CDR2 SVGIG (reference sequence). CDR3 coding DNA: TGTGCCTGGAGTGGATGGAAGGACATCTATGGCTACACCTTC. Its protein product is CAWSGWKDIYGYTF.

In this sample, this clone turned up once. CDR3 amino acids: CASSLRSSDYEQYF. CDR3 bases: TGTGCCAGCAGTTTGAGGTCTAGCGATTACGAGCAGTACTTC. J is TRBJ2-7 and V is TRBV27, with D possibly matching TRBD2 (6 bases). The CDR3 consists of 14 residues. CDR1 is MNHEY and CDR2 is SMNVEV in the germline V gene (reference sequence). The ends were cut back, 3 bases at V and 4 bases at J, with 13 bases in the middle.

This chain links TRBV28 with TRBJ1-3, with a tentative D call TRBD1 (5 bases). This CDR3 region has 17 residues. V lost 3 bases and J lost 0, with 15 bases in between. Per germline, CDR1 MDHEN and CDR2 SYDVKM. In DNA, the CDR3 is TGTGCCAGCAGTTTCGCCAGGGAAGGTTACTCTGGAAACACCATATATTTT. This translates into CASSFAREGYSGNTIYF.

The DNA of the CDR3 is TGTGCCAGCAGGCCTGGAGGGAACACAGATACGCAGTATTTT. Translation gives CASRPGGNTDTQYF. The rearrangement uses TRBV28 and TRBJ2-3, with a weak D call TRBD2 (6 bases). Trimming stripped 6 bases from V and 2 bases from J, with 12 bases between. Germline V gives CDR1 MDHEN, CDR2 SYDVKM. This CDR3 spans 14 amino acids.

The DNA of the CDR3 is TGTGCCAGCAGCTTAGGGGGGGGCAATCAGCCCCAGCATTTT. This encodes CASSLGGGNQPQHF. V is TRBV27 and J is TRBJ1-5; a possible D gene is TRBD1 (6 bases). Trimming left V 6 bases short and J 2 bases short, with 11 bases between. The CDR3 contains 14 residues. Germline V lookup: CDR1 MNHEY, CDR2 SMNVEV (reference sequence).

This clone showed up just once. CDR3 region: CASSIWTGLAGELFF. The CDR3 nucleotides read TGTGCCAGCAGTATATGGACAGGGCTGGCCGGGGAGCTGTTTTTT. This rearrangement joins TRBV27 to TRBJ2-2, with 8 bases aligning to TRBD1. The CDR3 has 15 residues. V trimming: 5 bases; J trimming: 6 bases; junction bases outside the gene matches: 8. CDR1 and CDR2 (germline): MNHEY, SMNVEV (reference sequence).

This chain uses TRBV6-6 with TRBJ1-6; 7 bases are shared with TRBD1. CDR3 length: 16 residues. The V gene's germline CDR1 is MNHNY and CDR2 SVGAGI (reference sequence). Trimming cost V 0 bases and J 10 bases; bases outside gene matches: 9. This chain's CDR3 is CASSYSSGQEGSPLHF. For the CDR3, the DNA is TGTGCCAGCAGTTACTCCTCTGGACAGGAGGGCTCACCCCTCCACTTT.

Only one count was recorded for this clone. The genes are TRBV19 and TRBJ2-7; D gene ambiguous. The CDR3 totals 13 residues. The germline V gene has CDR1 LNHDA and CDR2 SQIVND (reference sequence). V lost 1 base and J 7 bases, leaving 11 bases between the germline ends. The CDR3 reads CASSIATFGEQYF. In DNA, the CDR3 is TGTGCCAGTAGTATAGCCACCTTCGGGGAGCAGTACTTC. Together with reference TRBV19 and TRBJ2-7, the CDR3 gives the full variable domain: DGGITQSPKYLFRKEGQNVTLSCEQNLNHDAMYWYRQDPGQGLRLIYYSQIVNDFQKGDIAEGYSVSREKKESFPLTVTSAQKNPTAFYLCASSIATFGEQYFGPGTRLTVT.